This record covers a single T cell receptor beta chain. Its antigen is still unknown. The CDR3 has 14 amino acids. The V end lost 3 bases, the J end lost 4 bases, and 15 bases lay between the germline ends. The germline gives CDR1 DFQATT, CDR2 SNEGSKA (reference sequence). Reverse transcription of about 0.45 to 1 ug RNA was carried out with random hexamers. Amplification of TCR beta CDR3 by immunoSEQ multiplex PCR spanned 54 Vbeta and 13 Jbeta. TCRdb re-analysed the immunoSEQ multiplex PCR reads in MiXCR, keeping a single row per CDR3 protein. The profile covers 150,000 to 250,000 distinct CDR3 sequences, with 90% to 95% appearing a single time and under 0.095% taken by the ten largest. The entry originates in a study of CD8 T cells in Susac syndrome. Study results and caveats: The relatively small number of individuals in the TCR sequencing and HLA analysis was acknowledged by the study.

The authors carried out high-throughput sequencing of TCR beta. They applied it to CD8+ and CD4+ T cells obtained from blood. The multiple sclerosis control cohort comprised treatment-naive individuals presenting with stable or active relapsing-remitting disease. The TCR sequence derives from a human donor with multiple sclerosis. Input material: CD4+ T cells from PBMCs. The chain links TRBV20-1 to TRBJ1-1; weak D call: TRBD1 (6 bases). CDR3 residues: CSASGGGPGTEAFF. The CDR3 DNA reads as TGCAGTGCTAGTGGCGGGGGCCCGGGCACTGAAGCTTTCTTT.